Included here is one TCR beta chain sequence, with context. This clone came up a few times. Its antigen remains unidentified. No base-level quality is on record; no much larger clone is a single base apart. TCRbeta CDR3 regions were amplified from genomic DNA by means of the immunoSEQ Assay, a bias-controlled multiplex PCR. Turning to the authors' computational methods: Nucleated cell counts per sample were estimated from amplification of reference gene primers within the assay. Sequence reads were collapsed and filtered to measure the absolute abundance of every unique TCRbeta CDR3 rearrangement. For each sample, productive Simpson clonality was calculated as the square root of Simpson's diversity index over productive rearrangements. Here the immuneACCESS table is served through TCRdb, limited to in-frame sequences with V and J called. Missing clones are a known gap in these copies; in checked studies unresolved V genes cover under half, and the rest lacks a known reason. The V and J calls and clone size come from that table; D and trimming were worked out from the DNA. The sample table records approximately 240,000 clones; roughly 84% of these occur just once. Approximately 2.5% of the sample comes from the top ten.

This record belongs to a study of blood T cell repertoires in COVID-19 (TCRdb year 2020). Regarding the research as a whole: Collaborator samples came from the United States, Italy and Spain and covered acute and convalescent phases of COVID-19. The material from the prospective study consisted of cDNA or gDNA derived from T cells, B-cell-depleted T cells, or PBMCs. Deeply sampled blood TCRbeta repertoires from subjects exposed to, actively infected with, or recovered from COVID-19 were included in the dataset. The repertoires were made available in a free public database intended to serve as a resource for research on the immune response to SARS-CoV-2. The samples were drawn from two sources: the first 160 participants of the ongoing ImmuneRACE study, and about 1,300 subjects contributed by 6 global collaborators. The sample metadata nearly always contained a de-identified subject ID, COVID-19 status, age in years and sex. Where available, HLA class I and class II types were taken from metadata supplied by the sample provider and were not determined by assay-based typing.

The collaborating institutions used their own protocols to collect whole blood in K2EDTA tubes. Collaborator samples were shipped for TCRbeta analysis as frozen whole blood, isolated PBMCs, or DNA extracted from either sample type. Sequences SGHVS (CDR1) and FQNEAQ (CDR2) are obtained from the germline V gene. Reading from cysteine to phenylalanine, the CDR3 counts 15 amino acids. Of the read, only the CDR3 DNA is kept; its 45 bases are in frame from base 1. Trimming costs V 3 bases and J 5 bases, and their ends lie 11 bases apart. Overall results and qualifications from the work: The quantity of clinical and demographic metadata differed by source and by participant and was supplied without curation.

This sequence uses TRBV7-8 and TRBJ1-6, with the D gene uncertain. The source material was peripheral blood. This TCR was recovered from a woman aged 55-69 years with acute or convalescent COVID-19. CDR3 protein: CASSFSATNNSPLHF. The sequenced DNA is TGTGCCAGCAGCTTCTCGGCGACTAATAATTCACCCCTCCACTTT.